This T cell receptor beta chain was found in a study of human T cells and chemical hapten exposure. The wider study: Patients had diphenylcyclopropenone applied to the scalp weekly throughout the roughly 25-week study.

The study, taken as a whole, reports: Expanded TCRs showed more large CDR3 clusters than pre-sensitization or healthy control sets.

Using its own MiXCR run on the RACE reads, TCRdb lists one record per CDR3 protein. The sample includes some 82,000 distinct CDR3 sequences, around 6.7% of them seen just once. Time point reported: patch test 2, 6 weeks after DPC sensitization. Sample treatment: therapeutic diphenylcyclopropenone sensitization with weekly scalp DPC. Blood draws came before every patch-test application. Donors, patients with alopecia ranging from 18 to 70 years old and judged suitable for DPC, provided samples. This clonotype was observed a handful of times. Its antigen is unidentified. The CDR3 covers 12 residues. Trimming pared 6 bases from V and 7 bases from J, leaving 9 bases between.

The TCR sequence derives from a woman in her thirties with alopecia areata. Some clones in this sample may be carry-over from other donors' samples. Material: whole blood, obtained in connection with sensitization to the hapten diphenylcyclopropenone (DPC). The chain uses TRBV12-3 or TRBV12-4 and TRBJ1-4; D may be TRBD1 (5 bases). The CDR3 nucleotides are TGTGCCAGCAGGGGGCTGGGTGAAAAACTGTTTTTT. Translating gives CASRGLGEKLFF.